This TCR beta chain is from a study of cytomegalovirus exposure and HLA in healthy donors (TCRdb year 2017). About the full investigation: An earlier analysis of several hundred of the donors reported approximately 270 Gb of sequence data and some 100 million unique TCR beta sequences from 150 million to 200 million T cells. The study used immunosequencing to profile the T cell repertoires of more than 650 subjects and linked those repertoires to cytomegalovirus serostatus. Donor age, sex, ethnicity and CMV serostatus were collected together with the repertoire data. The study was designed to test whether signatures of past pathogen exposure could be identified by cataloging public T cell receptors. To predict cytomegalovirus infection status, the study brought together high-throughput TCR immunosequencing, statistical association of individual TCRs with disease status, and machine learning. An earlier analysis of 587 of the donors applied high-throughput TCR beta sequencing to assess whether each TCR beta V gene segment acted as functional or pseudogenic. Because of strong linkage in the cohort, four to six DR-DQ haplotypes were treated as single units for association and clustering. In the later analysis, no new phenotypic data were used to find candidate immune exposures; instead, reliance was placed on TCR beta sequences and their occurrence across donors. Typing coverage differed by locus: A, B, C, DRB1 and DQB1 were typed in roughly 620-630 donors, DQA1 in about 510, DPA1 in some 600, and DPB1 in roughly 470. In a later analysis, previously published TCR beta repertoires from 550 to 700 donors were re-analyzed and high-resolution HLA genotyping was added so that TCR occurrence patterns could be studied. All discovery cohort repertoires had been generated on a single sequencing platform. An early release covering about 600 HLA-typed donors comprised about 300 gigabases of sequencing data and roughly 86 million unique TCR sequences. Among several hundred genotyped donors of the cohort, an average of approximately 200,000 unique TCR beta nucleotide sequences was sequenced per donor, of which 15% to 20% were non-productive. Besides the first cohort of 666 subjects, a separate validation cohort made up of about 120 different subjects was used. Both class I and class II loci were covered by HLA typing, at four-digit resolution. Among the roughly 430 genotyped donors, roughly 80% belonged to the genetic ancestry cluster associated with self-reported Caucasian donors. In a later genetic analysis, genome-wide SNP genotypes for about 65% of the 666 donors were used, and that subset was treated as a discovery cohort. General conclusions and limits of the study: A further reported finding was that TCR beta sequences accurately predicted the HLA-A and HLA-B alleles for most subjects in the first cohort. In an earlier analysis of 450 to 750 of the donors, most TCR beta V segments appeared in productive rearrangements about 87% or about 30% of the time, broadly matching IMGT annotations. CMV serostatus was the only immune exposure information available for the cohort. Because HLA typing was missing for some donors at each locus, association tests included only the typed subset. It was suggested by the authors that the approach could potentially be generalized to other disease states and immunological phenotypes. In a later analysis, around 17,000 TCR beta sequences were associated with specific HLA alleles at a false discovery rate of 0.05. A few of the identified cytomegalovirus-associated TCR beta chains were confirmed in vitro to be specific for cytomegalovirus antigens. A total of roughly 160 TCR beta chains were listed by the study as associated with cytomegalovirus. Linkage disequilibrium might explain the correlated functional status among segregating V segments, but an unknown experimental factor could not be excluded. In both the original and validation cohorts, the classifier was reported to diagnose cytomegalovirus status with high specificity and sensitivity. A group of highly shared sequence variants was considered likely to be a technical artifact of the sequencing pipeline. According to a later analysis, most CMV-associated TCR beta chains appeared to be HLA-restricted, and the HLA associations seemed to be driven largely by CMV exposure. The cohort was sequenced for TCR beta chains only, and without alpha or paired-chain data the features that could be detected were limited. Most TCR sequences were seen in very few donors, while some public TCRs were found in many individuals. Compared with equally common non-associated chains, HLA-associated TCR beta chains in a later analysis were more clonally expanded and had lower generation probabilities. Presence/absence analyses assumed roughly uniform sequencing depth across donors, an assumption that may not hold. According to a later genetic analysis, donors in an Asian-associated ancestry cluster had fewer N-insertions in productive TCRs than the approximately 670-donor mean. A later analysis reported that several top co-occurrence clusters appeared linked to parvovirus B19, influenza, CMV and Epstein-Barr virus. A later genetic analysis associated a missense DCLRE1C variant with V-gene and J-gene trimming of TCR beta chains, and an independent cohort replicated the association. When HLA alleles, especially DR and DQ, strongly co-occurred, TCR associations were difficult to assign to individual alleles. About 17 rarely observed V segments, including chromosome 9 orphons, were excluded from the earlier analysis of some 590 of the donors because counts were too low. Because the 87-base-pair reads could not distinguish some IMGT-functional V segments, including TRBV6-2 and TRBV6-3, those segments were excluded. In a later analysis, the rate of TCR association differed among HLA loci, with DRB1 alleles having the most associated TCRs and HLA-C alleles having the fewest.

The method was the immunoSEQ multiplex PCR assay. A mixture of 60 forward primers for TCR Vbeta segments and 13 reverse primers for TCR Jbeta segments was used in the multiplex PCR. Amplification of the CDR3 region of rearranged TCR beta genes was performed with a multiplex PCR assay on genomic DNA. Amplified TCR beta libraries were sequenced as 87-base-pair reads on the Illumina HiSeq System. In the original analysis: In a later analysis, tens of millions of unique TCR beta chains were counted across the roughly 700 repertoires, and roughly 11 million of these chains were shared by at least two donors. Raw reads were error-corrected and collapsed into unique sequences by a nearest-neighbor algorithm in which closely related sequences were merged to remove PCR and sequencing errors. Alignment of CDR3 sequences to IMGT reference sequences was used to assign V, D and J gene segments. For a sequence to be retained, a match of at least six nucleotides was required to both a V gene segment and a J gene segment. A rearrangement counted as productive if the CDR3 had no stop codons and remained in frame with V and J, and every other rearrangement counted as non-productive. CDR3 was defined by IMGT convention, running from the second conserved V-encoded cysteine to the conserved J-encoded phenylalanine. In an earlier analysis of around 640 of the donors, sequences lacking an unambiguous match to a single V gene segment were excluded. In an earlier analysis of approximately 560 of the donors, a V segment was called functional when productive rearrangements were above 56.7%, and segregating when the standard deviation between donors exceeded 5%. A statistical classification framework was built to diagnose cytomegalovirus status from the catalog of TCR beta chain sequences. In a later analysis, V and J genes were assigned by comparing TCR nucleotide sequences against IMGT/GENE-DB human TR gene sequences. The TCRdist pipeline was used in a later analysis to assign CDR3 sequences and most-parsimonious VDJ recombination scenarios. In a later analysis, every TCR beta chain was defined by the combination of its CDR3 amino acid sequence and its V-gene family, and reads without a unique V-gene family were dropped. To address suspected cross-contamination and a sequencing artifact, a later analysis removed under 600 highly shared, low-generation-probability nucleotide sequences. In a later analysis, a clonal expansion index was calculated for each public chain from normalized within-repertoire ranks of inferred template counts. Generation probabilities in a later analysis came from a VDJ recombination model fitted to out-of-frame rearrangements, and those results were checked against IGoR. In a later analysis, hypergeometric tests were used to score TCR-TCR, TCR-HLA and TCR-CMV co-occurrence, with a repertoire-size bias correction applied to TCR pairs. To estimate false discovery rates, a later analysis permuted the HLA or CMV assignments 20 times. In a later analysis, co-occurring TCRs were grouped with DBSCAN, and TCRdist sequence similarity was added when clustering was performed within HLA-allele-positive subsets. For co-occurrence clustering, repertoires with fewer than 30,000 or more than 120,000 public chains were excluded, along with four or five repertoires with anomalous nucleotide sharing. This is the immuneACCESS table as TCRdb keeps it, with only in-frame sequences that have V and J called. A part of the clones is gone; compared with another copy, unresolved V genes explain less than half, and the rest is unexplained. D and trimming come from the DNA, and the V and J calls and clone size come from that table. The sample includes about 120,000 clones, with approximately 70% observed a single time. Jointly, the top ten make up roughly 9.7% of the sample.

Details on this clone: No cognate antigen has been identified for it. No qualities accompany the bases; no much larger clone lies one base away.

In total, roughly 670 healthy bone marrow donors made up the cohort. Cohort members were all nominally healthy when sampled, although unrecorded immune exposures were likely present. The donor tested CMV seropositive, placing the donor among the 250 to 350 seropositive members of the cohort. A peripheral blood sample was collected from each donor, and TCR beta sequencing was performed on peripheral blood mononuclear cells. Genomic DNA extraction from the blood cell samples was performed with the Qiagen DNeasy Blood Extraction Kit. The germline V gene encodes CDR1 SGHTA and CDR2 FQGTGA. The cysteine opens and the phenylalanine closes a CDR3 of 13 amino acids. Left in the record is the CDR3 DNA by itself, 39 bases read in frame from the first base. Deletion took 4 bases off V and 5 bases off J, with a span of 11 bases between the germline ends.

The chain is assembled from TRBV7-3 and TRBJ1-2, with an unclear D gene assignment. The TCR comes from a woman in her forties in good health and CMV-seropositive. The sample comprised PBMCs. The DNA reads as follows: TGTGCCAGCAGCTCCGCCCCGGGTTATGGCTACACCTTC. It specifies CASSSAPGYGYTF.